This T cell receptor beta chain originates from a study of identical twins. Each CDR3 protein gets one entry after TCRdb re-called the 5' RACE reads with MiXCR. The sample has 400,000 to 550,000 distinct CDR3 sequences; more than 13% are singletons. These data also featured in a second study, about yellow fever vaccine responses in identical twins.

The sequenced sample was CD4+ T cells sorted from blood. This receptor was taken from a woman between 18 and 29 years old in good health.

CDR3 in amino acids: CASSPEAGGSGANVLTF. In nucleotides, the CDR3 is TGTGCCAGCAGCCCCGAGGCAGGTGGCTCTGGGGCCAACGTCCTGACTTTC. The V and J genes are TRBV4-2 and TRBJ2-6; D remains ambiguous. V was clipped by 4 bases and J by 0 bases, with 13 bases between them. The length of the CDR3 is 17 residues. Germline-derived CDR1 and CDR2 are LGHNA and YNFKEQ.